The 14 T cell receptor beta chains below were found in one sample sequenced in a study of cytomegalovirus exposure and HLA in healthy donors. Use of 60 Vbeta and 13 Jbeta primers characterized the PCR. Method: immunoSEQ multiplex PCR; TCRdb's copy keeps in-frame clones and lacks some. The table lists approximately 150,000 clones, 75% to 90% of them singletons, with roughly 4.7% in the top ten. The sample consisted of PBMCs. These TCRs come from a man aged 40-55 years in good health and CMV-seronegative.

This clone was picked up a small number of times. The chain combines TRBV4-2 with TRBJ2-5; TRBD2 matches at 8 bases. V trimming: 4 bases; J trimming: 4 bases; junction bases outside the gene matches: 5. The CDR3 contains 14 residues. Germline assignment: CDR1 LGHNA and CDR2 YNFKEQ. DNA for the CDR3: TGTGCCAGCAGCCCCGGGACTAGAACAGAGACCCAGTACTTC. It specifies CASSPGTRTETQYF.

The CDR3 here is CASSRQGIHEQYF. The CDR3 coding sequence is TGTGCCAGCAGTAGGCAGGGGATCCACGAGCAGTACTTC. This chain joins TRBV25-1 and TRBJ2-7, with D perhaps matching TRBD1 (6 bases). Germline values: CDR1 MGHDK, CDR2 SYGVNS. The CDR3 covers 13 residues. Trimming cost V 5 bases and J 5 bases, with 13 bases left between them.

This chain joins TRBV28 and TRBJ1-2; D might be TRBD1 (5 bases). Germline assignment: CDR1 MDHEN and CDR2 SYDVKM. V was shortened by 6 bases and J by 7 bases, with 12 bases between the two germline ends. The CDR3 is 12 amino acids. The CDR3 spells CASRPPTVGYTF. CDR3 in DNA: TGTGCCAGCAGACCTCCGACAGTTGGCTACACCTTC.

CDR3: CAWDAGIYGYTF. CDR3 DNA sequence: TGTGCCTGGGATGCGGGGATCTATGGCTACACCTTC. This sequence joins TRBV30 and TRBJ1-2; the D is unclear. CDR1 is GTSNPN, CDR2 SVGIG, per germline (reference sequence). V gave up 5 bases and J gave up 4 bases, with 11 bases separating them. This CDR3 has 12 amino acids.

The rearrangement uses TRBV10-2 and TRBJ1-1; 7 bases line up with TRBD1. V lost 4 bases and J lost 0; bases outside the gene matches: 14. Per the germline V gene, CDR1 is WSHSY and CDR2 is SAAADI. The CDR3 sequence is 18 residues long. CDR3 DNA sequence: TGCGCCAGCAGTGTCCACGTAGACAGGGTATCTATGAACACTGAAGCTTTCTTT. Translation gives CASSVHVDRVSMNTEAFF.

The CDR3 DNA follows: TGCGCCAGCAGCCAAGGACCACCTAGGGGTGTGGAGACCCAGTACTTC. This codes for CASSQGPPRGVETQYF. V is TRBV4-3 and J is TRBJ2-5, with TRBD1 as a possible D gene (5 bases). There are 16 residues in the CDR3. The germline CDR1 and CDR2 sequences are LGHNA and YSLEER. The V gene lost 1 base and the J gene lost 5 bases, with 17 bases spanning the gap.

The chain uses TRBV10-2 and TRBJ2-2; 8 bases agree with TRBD1. J gave up 1 base and V 6 bases, and 4 bases lay outside the gene matches. The V gene's germline CDR1 is WSHSY and CDR2 SAAADI. The CDR3 runs 15 residues. CDR3 nucleotides: TGCGCCAGCAGCCCCGGACAGGGGAACACCGGGGAGCTGTTTTTT. Its protein is CASSPGQGNTGELFF.

The chain uses TRBV9 and TRBJ2-3; D is perhaps TRBD1 (6 bases). The CDR3 consists of 17 residues. Looked up from germline, CDR1 is SGDLS and CDR2 is YYNGEE. Deletions cut 0 bases from V and 0 bases from J, with 14 bases between. This CDR3 is CASSVGGGRVSTDTQYF. The CDR3 DNA reads as TGTGCCAGCAGCGTAGGAGGGGGACGAGTGAGCACAGATACGCAGTATTTT.

The V gene is TRBV27, the J gene TRBJ2-2; a possible D gene is TRBD2 (6 bases). Germline CDR1 reads MNHEY; CDR2 reads SMNVEV (reference sequence). This CDR3 spans 14 amino acids. The germline V and J ends were trimmed by 5 bases and 0 bases, with 7 bases remaining between them. The CDR3 nucleotides read TGTGCCAGCAGTCGCGGGGCGAACACCGGGGAGCTGTTTTTT. Protein product: CASSRGANTGELFF.

This sequence joins TRBV29-1 and TRBJ1-2; D perhaps matches TRBD1 (5 bases). Germline V lookup: CDR1 SQVTM, CDR2 ANQGSEA. The CDR3 has 12 amino acids. The V and J ends lost 0 bases and 6 bases respectively, with 8 bases between them. As DNA, the CDR3 is TGCAGCGTTGAAGATGCCAGGGATGGCTACACCTTC. As protein: CSVEDARDGYTF. The full variable domain, with the rest looked up from reference TRBV29-1 and TRBJ1-2, is SAVISQKPSRDICQRGTSLTIQCQVDSQVTMMFWYRQQPGQSLTLIATANQGSEATYESGFVIDKFPISRPNLTFSTLTVSNMSPEDSSIYLCSVEDARDGYTFGSGTRLTVV.

The chain couples TRBV10-1 to TRBJ2-1, with 14 bases matching TRBD2. CDR3 size: 17 residues. Germline-derived CDR1 and CDR2 are WNHNN and SYGVQD (reference sequence). Trimming took 3 bases from V and 3 from J; bases not matched to a gene: 4. CDR3 protein: CASSDGTSGGNYNEQFF. The CDR3 DNA follows: TGCGCCAGCAGTGATGGGACTAGCGGGGGCAACTACAATGAGCAGTTCTTC.

The chain has TRBV29-1 and TRBJ1-2, with D hard to call. The V gene lost 6 bases and the J gene lost 3 bases, with 5 bases spanning the gap. Per germline, CDR1 SQVTM and CDR2 ANQGSEA. This CDR3 has 10 residues. CDR3 bases: TGCAGCGTCGACTACTATGGCTACACCTTC. Translating gives CSVDYYGYTF.

The chain recombines TRBV20-1 with TRBJ2-5; the D gene is possibly TRBD2 (6 bases). Germline V gene data show CDR1 as DFQATT and CDR2 as SNEGSKA (reference sequence). This CDR3 has 11 residues. The V end lost 6 bases, the J end lost 5 bases, and 10 bases lay between the germline ends. The CDR3 nucleotides are TGCAGTGCGACCCGGGGGGAGACCCAGTACTTC. Translated: CSATRGETQYF.

The chain uses TRBV6-1 and TRBJ1-5, with 7 bases lining up with TRBD1. This CDR3 region has 16 residues. With V trimmed by 4 bases and J by 4 bases, 10 bases remained unmatched. Germline values: CDR1 MNHNS, CDR2 SASEGT. The CDR3 DNA sequence: TGTGCCAGCAGTGTCGGGACAGCAGTCCCTAATCAGCCCCAGCATTTT. It yields the protein CASSVGTAVPNQPQHF.